This is a list of T cell receptor beta chains from one sample in a study of cytomegalovirus exposure and HLA in healthy donors. TCRdb's copy holds only in-frame clones and misses some; the assay was immunoSEQ multiplex PCR. The sample spans 95,000 to 150,000 clones; the ten largest clones claim around 3.6%. Source material: PBMCs. The source is a man in his late teens or twenties in good health and CMV-seronegative. Both conserved end residues are part of each CDR3. A D gene is named only where the DNA matches it firmly.

v_gene	d_gene	j_gene	CDR3aa	CDR3nt
TRBV25-1	-	TRBJ1-4	CASSDPRTDNEKLFF	TGTGCCAGCAGTGACCCTCGGACAGACAATGAAAAACTGTTTTTT
TRBV6-1	TRBD1	TRBJ1-5	CASSESGGANQPQHF	TGTGCCAGCAGTGAATCAGGGGGCGCCAATCAGCCCCAGCATTTT
TRBV6-4	-	TRBJ2-4	CASSIGAKNIQYF	TGTGCCAGCAGTATCGGAGCCAAAAACATTCAGTACTTC
TRBV29-1	TRBD2	TRBJ2-3	CSARTSGGAGDTQYF	TGCAGCGCCCGGACTAGCGGGGGGGCCGGCGATACGCAGTATTTT
TRBV5-4	TRBD1	TRBJ1-1	CASSHSGQLNTEAFF	TGTGCCAGCAGCCACTCGGGACAGCTGAACACTGAAGCTTTCTTT
TRBV19	TRBD1	TRBJ1-4	CASSWDSTNEKLFF	TGTGCCAGTAGTTGGGACAGCACTAATGAAAAACTGTTTTTT
TRBV7-9	TRBD1	TRBJ1-6	CASSTPRDRASPLHF	TGTGCCAGCAGTACCCCCCGGGACAGGGCTTCACCCCTCCACTTT
TRBV19	TRBD1	TRBJ1-5	CASSLRGDRGHQPQHF	TGTGCCAGTAGTCTTCGAGGGGACAGGGGACATCAGCCCCAGCATTTT
TRBV28	TRBD2	TRBJ2-1	CASSLAPFSGSSYNEQFF	TGTGCCAGCAGTTTGGCCCCTTTTAGCGGGAGCTCCTACAATGAGCAGTTCTTC
TRBV5-1	-	TRBJ2-7	CASSPPGRVGSEQYF	TGCGCCAGCAGCCCCCCCGGGCGGGTTGGGTCCGAGCAGTACTTC
TRBV7-9	TRBD2	TRBJ2-6	CASINEGGFWANVLTF	TGTGCCAGCATCAACGAGGGAGGGTTCTGGGCCAACGTCCTGACTTTC
TRBV4-1	TRBD1	TRBJ2-7	CASSPTGGRNEQYF	TGCGCCAGCAGCCCCACAGGGGGCCGGAACGAGCAGTACTTC
TRBV7-7	TRBD1	TRBJ2-1	CASSAGTGGYNEQFF	TGTGCTAGCAGCGCCGGGACAGGGGGCTACAATGAGCAGTTCTTC
TRBV28	-	TRBJ2-7	CASSLFAGLYEQYF	TGTGCCAGCAGTTTATTTGCAGGTTTATACGAGCAGTACTTC
TRBV4-2	TRBD2	TRBJ2-5	CASSQASGGAGETQYF	TGTGCCAGCAGCCAAGCGAGCGGGGGGGCCGGGGAGACCCAGTACTTC
TRBV6-6	-	TRBJ1-2	CASSYSAGTYGYTF	TGTGCCAGCAGTTACTCGGCAGGTACCTATGGCTACACCTTC
TRBV27	TRBD2	TRBJ2-7	CASSLSASGPYEQYF	TGTGCCAGCAGTTTATCGGCTAGCGGACCCTACGAGCAGTACTTC
TRBV4-2	-	TRBJ2-1	CASSQGSRQAKNEQFF	TGTGCCAGCAGCCAAGGCAGTCGGCAGGCGAAAAATGAGCAGTTCTTC
TRBV9	TRBD2	TRBJ2-3	CASSAASGGAIDTQYF	TGTGCCAGCAGCGCGGCTAGCGGGGGGGCCATAGATACGCAGTATTTT
TRBV19	-	TRBJ1-2	CASSMRRTGEGGYTF	TGTGCCAGTAGTATGAGGAGGACCGGGGAGGGAGGCTACACCTTC
TRBV2	-	TRBJ1-2	CASSEGRGYGYTF	TGTGCCAGCAGTGAGGGCAGGGGCTATGGCTACACCTTC
TRBV27	TRBD1	TRBJ2-2	CASSLYIIGQGAAGELFF	TGTGCCAGCAGTTTGTATATTATCGGACAGGGGGCGGCCGGGGAGCTGTTTTTT
TRBV2	TRBD2	TRBJ2-5	CASLGREGETQYF	TGTGCCAGCTTGGGGCGGGAGGGGGAGACCCAGTACTTC
TRBV14	-	TRBJ1-2	CASSRAGGIYGYTF	TGTGCCAGCAGCCGAGCAGGAGGGATCTATGGCTACACCTTC
TRBV9	-	TRBJ2-7	CASGGGTNEQYF	TGTGCCAGCGGAGGAGGGACGAACGAGCAGTACTTC
TRBV6-1	-	TRBJ1-6	CASSERQGRNSPLHF	TGTGCCAGCAGTGAAAGGCAGGGAAGGAATTCACCCCTCCACTTT
TRBV7-9	-	TRBJ1-4	CASSPGSTGYVLWVQKLFF	TGTGCCAGCAGCCCAGGCTCGACAGGCTACGTGCTTTGGGTGCAAAAACTGTTTTTT
TRBV27	-	TRBJ2-7	CASSLGEDYEQYF	TGTGCCAGCAGTTTAGGAGAAGACTACGAGCAGTACTTC
TRBV15	-	TRBJ2-3	CATSSPGKDTQYF	TGTGCCACCAGCTCCCCAGGGAAAGATACGCAGTATTTT
TRBV2	TRBD1	TRBJ1-6	CASRDVKTGTSPLHF	TGTGCCAGCAGGGATGTCAAGACAGGGACCTCACCCCTCCACTTT
TRBV5-8	TRBD1	TRBJ2-7	CASSLAGTGLYEQYF	TGTGCCAGCAGCTTAGCCGGGACAGGCCTATACGAGCAGTACTTC
TRBV7-2	TRBD2	TRBJ2-5	CASSPTSGGPQETQYF	TGTGCCAGCAGCCCTACTAGCGGGGGACCTCAAGAGACCCAGTACTTC
TRBV7-2	-	TRBJ2-5	CASGLGARETQYF	TGTGCCAGCGGGCTAGGGGCACGAGAGACCCAGTACTTC
TRBV5-5	-	TRBJ2-7	CASSREWSSYEQYF	TGTGCCAGCAGCCGTGAATGGAGCTCCTACGAGCAGTACTTC
TRBV4-2	-	TRBJ1-1	CASSQSRGGNTEAFF	TGTGCCAGCAGCCAAAGTCGGGGAGGCAACACTGAAGCTTTCTTT
TRBV6-5	-	TRBJ1-5	CASSGGTSGPQHF	TGTGCCAGCAGTGGGGGGACCTCCGGGCCCCAGCATTTT
TRBV19	-	TRBJ2-7	CASSMDPDSGDEQYF	TGTGCCAGTAGTATGGATCCAGACAGTGGTGACGAGCAGTACTTC
TRBV6-1	-	TRBJ1-5	CASSGSREVGPQHF	TGTGCCAGCAGTGGATCAAGGGAGGTAGGGCCCCAGCATTTT
TRBV5-6	TRBD2	TRBJ2-1	CASVREADSYNEQFF	TGTGCCAGCGTCCGGGAGGCAGACTCCTACAATGAGCAGTTCTTC
TRBV18	TRBD2	TRBJ2-5	CASSPRTGTSGRETQYF	TGTGCCAGCTCACCAAGGACCGGGACTAGCGGGAGAGAGACCCAGTACTTC
TRBV7-2	-	TRBJ2-5	CASSLVYLEQYF	TGTGCCAGCAGCTTAGTTTATTTGGAGCAGTACTTC
TRBV9	TRBD2	TRBJ2-7	CASSATGTSGKSLEEQYF	TGTGCCAGCAGCGCCACCGGGACTAGCGGGAAAAGTCTCGAAGAGCAGTACTTC
TRBV25-1	-	TRBJ1-1	CASSPSTGGGTEAFF	TGTGCCAGCAGTCCCTCAACCGGGGGGGGCACTGAAGCTTTCTTT
TRBV4-2	TRBD2	TRBJ2-3	CASSQGTSLSADTQYF	TGTGCCAGCAGCCAAGGGACTAGCCTTTCGGCAGATACGCAGTATTTT
TRBV2	TRBD1	TRBJ1-2	CASSGTGDYGYTF	TGTGCCAGCAGTGGTACAGGGGACTATGGCTACACCTTC
TRBV5-1	-	TRBJ1-1	CASSTTGTEAFF	TGCGCCAGCAGCACAACCGGGACAGAAGCTTTCTTT
TRBV5-6	TRBD1	TRBJ1-2	CASSVVGTGANYGYTF	TGTGCCAGCAGCGTCGTCGGGACAGGAGCTAACTATGGCTACACCTTC